This T cell receptor (beta chain) emerged from a study of T cells in Graves' hyperthyroidism and ophthalmopathy. RNA transcripts were the template for amplifying TCR beta CDR3 regions. When the TCR CDR3 underwent first-round RT-PCR, the HTBI primer set was used. TCRdb re-called the multiplex PCR reads through MiXCR, storing one row per CDR3 protein. This table has roughly 600,000 distinct CDR3 sequences, about 15% appearing once. V lost 1 base and J lost 7, with 14 bases in between. The CDR3 has 14 residues. Germline V gene lookup returns CDR1 DFQATT and CDR2 SNEGSKA (reference sequence). Notes on the study in general: Onset of ophthalmopathy came a median approximately 6.9 months after the model predicted it.

Each ophthalmopathy patient scored at least 3 on the Clinical Activity Score and at least 4 on NOSPECS grade, with duration under 3 months. In this sample, this clonotype turned up many times. The antigen is unknown. Sequencing was carried out using blood. The rearrangement links TRBV20-1 to TRBJ2-1, with no clear D. This sequence was found in a woman aged 45-60 years with Graves' ophthalmopathy. In DNA, the CDR3 is TGCAGTGCTAGAGCCGGCAGCCCCCGGAATGAGCAGTTCTTC. Its protein product is CSARAGSPRNEQFF.